Listed here are 7 T cell receptor beta chains from one sample, sequenced in a study of T cell responses to AZD1222 COVID-19 vaccine. Measured with immunoSEQ multiplex PCR; TCRdb has only the in-frame clones, and not every one. The sample carries some 120,000 clones, around nine tenths recorded once. This specimen consisted of peripheral blood, obtained on day 0 of AZD1222 vaccination. The receptors come from an adult in good health.

A word on this clone: The same CDR3 arises from other DNA sequences in this sample as well. The chain employs TRBV12-3 or TRBV12-4 and TRBJ1-1; D uncertain. V lost 3 bases to trimming and J lost 1 base, with 3 bases between them. CDR3 length: 12 residues. The CDR3 DNA reads TGTGCCAGCAGTTTCCGGAACACTGAAGCTTTCTTT. This sequence encodes CASSFRNTEAFF.

This rearrangement joins TRBV27 to TRBJ2-2; the D is unclear. The V end was cut by 2 bases, the J end by 4 bases, with 8 bases between. Germline loops: CDR1 MNHEY, CDR2 SMNVEV (reference sequence). The CDR3 contains 14 residues. The CDR3 sequence is CASSLRLGTGELFF. The CDR3 region has the DNA TGTGCCAGCAGTTTACGCTTAGGCACCGGGGAGCTGTTTTTT.

V is TRBV18 and J is TRBJ2-2; maybe TRBD2 (6 bases). Germline V gene data show CDR1 as KGHSH and CDR2 as LQKENI. The V gene lost 1 base and the J gene lost 2 bases, with 11 bases spanning the gap. This CDR3 has 16 residues. The CDR3 DNA reads as TGTGCCAGCTCACCACAGGGAGGCGGTAACACCGGGGAGCTGTTTTTT. It encodes CASSPQGGGNTGELFF.

The V call is TRBV30, the J call TRBJ2-5, with 13 bases identical to TRBD2. Germline V gene data show CDR1 as GTSNPN and CDR2 as SVGIG (reference sequence). The CDR3 covers 15 residues. With 8 bases clipped from V and 2 bases from J, the junction kept 8 bases outside the gene matches. As DNA, the CDR3 is TGTGCCGGGGAACTAGCGGGAGGGCTTCAAGAGACCCAGTACTTC. Its protein product is CAGELAGGLQETQYF.

The chain carries TRBV7-2 and TRBJ1-1; D is unclear. Trimming shortened V by 5 bases and J by 4 bases, and 14 bases separated the two germline ends. CDR3 length: 14 amino acids. CDR1 is SGHTA and CDR2 is FQGNSA in the germline V gene. The CDR3 sequence: CASSAGVRGTEAFF. The CDR3 region has the DNA TGTGCCAGCAGCGCCGGTGTGCGGGGCACTGAAGCTTTCTTT.

This rearrangement joins TRBV11-2 to TRBJ1-2; no firm D call. CDR3 length equals 15 residues. Germline V lookup: CDR1 SGHAT, CDR2 FQNNGV. Between the trimmed V and J ends, which lost 4 bases and 2 bases, there was a span of 14 bases. CDR3 in DNA: TGTGCCAGCAGCTCCCTAGCTGGACCGAACTATGGCTACACCTTC. Protein sequence: CASSSLAGPNYGYTF.

The chain employs TRBV7-6 and TRBJ2-7; the match to TRBD1 covers 7 bases. CDR3 length: 21 amino acids. The germline gives CDR1 SGHVS, CDR2 FNYEAQ. Trimming cost V 5 bases and J 2 bases; bases outside gene matches: 27. The CDR3 sequence is CASSLKAPPPTPGTAAYEQYF. In DNA form, the CDR3 reads TGTGCCAGCAGCCTAAAGGCGCCCCCCCCAACACCCGGGACAGCAGCCTACGAGCAGTACTTC.